A single sample is the source of the 22 T cell receptor beta chains below, sequenced in a study of control samples from healthy donors and cancer patients. Data came from immunoSEQ multiplex PCR; TCRdb stores just in-frame clones and leaves some out. The repertoire includes about 150,000 clones, around 90% of them detected once, and over 4.5% sits in the top ten. The sample taken for sequencing was blood. Source of these receptors: a man younger than 40 in good health.

The J gene is TRBJ1-2, the V gene TRBV24-1; 9 bases are shared with TRBD1. Germline V lookup: CDR1 KGHDR, CDR2 SFDVKD. Trimming removed 6 bases from V and 8 bases from J; junction bases left unmatched: 6. The CDR3 has 13 amino acids. CDR3 nucleotides: TGTGCCACCAGTCAAAGGACAGGGGAGGGCTACACCTTC. Protein sequence: CATSQRTGEGYTF.

The chain is built from TRBV7-9 and TRBJ2-5; 11 positions match TRBD2. The CDR3 is 16 residues long. V lost 2 bases to trimming and J lost 5 bases; unmatched junction nucleotides: 7. CDR1 is SEHNR, CDR2 FQNEAQ, per germline (reference sequence). CDR3 bases: TGTGCCAGCAGCTTAACGACTAGCGGGGTTTATGAGACCCAGTACTTC. This encodes CASSLTTSGVYETQYF.

This clone has at least ten counts. The V and J genes are TRBV2 and TRBJ2-7, with 9 nucleotides matching TRBD2. The J segment lost 3 bases and the V segment lost 7 bases, leaving 10 bases of the junction unmatched. The germline CDR1 and CDR2 sequences are SNHLY and FYNNEI. The CDR3 is made up of 15 amino acids. CDR3 amino acids: CASNPSTSGNYEQYF. CDR3 bases: TGTGCCAGCAACCCTTCGACTAGCGGAAACTACGAGCAGTACTTC.

This rearrangement joins TRBV6-2 or TRBV6-3 to TRBJ2-2, with D unclear. The V end lost 6 bases, the J end lost 4 bases, and 9 bases lay between the germline ends. Germline CDR1 MNHEY, CDR2 SVGEGT. The CDR3 is 13 amino acids. The CDR3 nucleotides are TGTGCCAGCAGCCGCCTGGCCACCGGGGAGCTGTTTTTT. Encoded protein: CASSRLATGELFF.

The rearrangement links TRBV6-5 to TRBJ2-1; D is perhaps TRBD2 (6 bases). CDR3 length: 14 amino acids. Germline V CDR1 and CDR2: MNHEY, SVGAGI. V was pared by 8 bases and J by 1 base, with 12 bases between. The CDR3 here is CASVSAGSYNEQFF. The CDR3 bases are TGTGCCAGCGTTTCGGCGGGATCCTACAATGAGCAGTTCTTC.

This chain links TRBV6-1 with TRBJ2-7, with D possibly matching TRBD1 (6 bases). CDR1 is MNHNS, CDR2 SASEGT, per germline. V lost 5 bases and J 2 bases, leaving 16 bases between the germline ends. The CDR3 loop spans 15 amino acids. In DNA form, the CDR3 reads TGTGCCAGCAGTACCGGACAGATCCTAACCTACGAGCAGTACTTC. As protein: CASSTGQILTYEQYF.

The V gene is TRBV6-2 or TRBV6-3, the J gene TRBJ2-1, with D possibly TRBD2 on 6 matching bases. Trimming pared 0 bases from V and 9 bases from J, leaving 9 bases between. Germline values: CDR1 MNHEY, CDR2 SVGEGT. This CDR3 contains 13 residues. The CDR3 protein is CASSYSRGGEQFF. The CDR3, as DNA: TGTGCCAGCAGTTACTCGCGGGGTGGTGAGCAGTTCTTC.

The CDR3 DNA sequence: TGTGCCAGCAGCTACTTGACAGGGGGCTTAAACACTGAAGCTTTCTTT. Residues: CASSYLTGGLNTEAFF. The V gene is TRBV7-8, the J gene TRBJ1-1; the match to TRBD1 covers 10 bases. Germline V CDR1 and CDR2: SGHVS, FQNEAQ. Trimming took 4 bases from V and 2 from J; bases not matched to a gene: 7. The CDR3 length is 16 residues.

The chain carries TRBV7-2 and TRBJ1-2, with 9 bases fitting TRBD1. Germline lookup yields CDR1 SGHTA and CDR2 FQGNSA. V lost 2 bases and J lost 6; bases outside the gene matches: 4. CDR3 length equals 14 residues. The CDR3 sequence: CASSLTRDRDGYTF. The DNA of the CDR3 is TGTGCCAGCAGCTTAACACGGGACAGGGATGGCTACACCTTC.

J is TRBJ2-1 and V is TRBV6-4, with 9 bases matching TRBD2. Germline V gene sequence: CDR1 MRHNA, CDR2 SNTAGT. This CDR3 contains 16 residues. V gave up 3 bases and J gave up 8 bases; unmatched junction bases: 11. The CDR3 protein is CASSEYPRRGGDEQFF. The CDR3 region has the DNA TGTGCCAGCAGTGAATATCCCCGGCGGGGGGGCGATGAGCAGTTCTTC.

The table lists this clone with a few counts. V and J are TRBV6-6 and TRBJ1-4; tentatively, D is TRBD1 (5 bases). The CDR3 contains 14 residues. CDR1 is MNHNY and CDR2 is SVGAGI in the germline V gene (reference sequence). Trimming shortened V by 6 bases and J by 10 bases, and 18 bases separated the two germline ends. CDR3 sequence: CASRGRDADGKLFF. As DNA, the CDR3 is TGTGCCAGCAGGGGACGGGACGCGGACGGAAAACTGTTTTTT.

In this sample, this clone turned up a few times. The rearrangement links TRBV6-5 to TRBJ1-1; D might be TRBD1 (5 bases). The CDR3 is made up of 15 amino acids. The V end lost 4 bases, the J end lost 1 base, and 13 bases lay between the germline ends. Germline CDR1 is MNHEY and CDR2 is SVGAGI. CDR3 coding DNA: TGTGCCAGCAGTTTGGGGGGAGGGAAGAACACTGAAGCTTTCTTT. Translation: CASSLGGGKNTEAFF.

The chain employs TRBV29-1 and TRBJ2-5; 9 nucleotides agree with TRBD1. The germline CDR1 and CDR2 sequences are SQVTM and ANQGSEA. J was trimmed by 4 bases and V by 0 bases; bases with no gene match: 3. The length of the CDR3 is 14 residues. The CDR3 here is CSVEEGQGGETQYF. The CDR3 bases are TGCAGCGTTGAAGAGGGACAGGGTGGAGAGACCCAGTACTTC.

This clone occurred once. This chain links TRBV29-1 with TRBJ2-7, with a possible D match to TRBD2 (5 bases). This CDR3 contains 13 residues. CDR1 and CDR2 from the germline V gene are SQVTM and ANQGSEA. CDR3 DNA: TGCAACACCGACGGCAGTGAGGGTTACGAGCAGTACTTC. This translates into CNTDGSEGYEQYF.

The chain carries TRBV13 and TRBJ2-7, with D possibly matching TRBD1 (6 bases). V dropped 6 bases and J dropped 4 bases, with 7 bases sitting between them. CDR1 and CDR2 from the germline V gene are PRHDT and FYEKMQ (reference sequence). The CDR3 is 11 residues long. The CDR3 sequence is CASRQGYEQYF. CDR3 coding DNA: TGTGCCAGCAGACAGGGTTACGAGCAGTACTTC.

CDR3 bases: TGTGCCAGCAGCAAAGCGACCTCGGATGATCCCTACGAGCAGTACTTC. It codes for CASSKATSDDPYEQYF. V usage is TRBV21-1 and J usage is TRBJ2-7. TRBV21-1 is labeled a pseudogene. This CDR3 has 16 residues.

Here the CDR3 reads CASRPSHRGVRAYEQYF. The CDR3 bases are TGTGCAAGTCGCCCCTCCCACAGGGGAGTGAGGGCCTACGAGCAGTACTTC. This chain uses TRBV12-2 with TRBJ2-7; the table gives TRBD1 as D, unverified against the DNA. TRBV12-2 is tagged as a pseudogene. CDR3 length: 17 amino acids.

This rearrangement joins TRBV7-8 to TRBJ2-2, with TRBD2 as a possible D gene (6 bases). Looked up from germline, CDR1 is SGHVS and CDR2 is FQNEAQ. The CDR3 has 13 amino acids. Trimming removed 5 bases from V and 7 bases from J, with 11 bases in between. The CDR3 region is CASSPGSGGELFF. In DNA, the CDR3 is TGTGCCAGCAGCCCCGGGAGCGGCGGGGAGCTGTTTTTT.

The chain carries TRBV6-4 and TRBJ1-4; 7 bases map to TRBD1. The germline CDR1 and CDR2 sequences are MRHNA and SNTAGT. The CDR3 totals 14 residues. The V gene end was trimmed by 3 bases and the J gene end by 7 bases; junction bases not matched to a gene: 5. CDR3 in DNA: TGTGCCAGCAGTGAAAGACAGGGAAGTGAAAAACTGTTTTTT. It is translated as CASSERQGSEKLFF.

This clone was seen once. This chain links TRBV7-9 with TRBJ1-4; D is uncertain. Germline lookup yields CDR1 SEHNR and CDR2 FQNEAQ (reference sequence). This CDR3 region has 11 residues. Trimming cost V 2 bases and J 10 bases, with 5 bases left between them. The CDR3 bases are TGTGCCAGCAGCTTAAAGGGAAAACTGTTTTTT. Its protein is CASSLKGKLFF.

The CDR3 DNA follows: TGTGCCAGCAGCTTCCCCGGGTGGGGTGCTAGCACAGATACGCAGTATTTT. Translated: CASSFPGWGASTDTQYF. The gene calls are TRBV5-6 and TRBJ2-3; D not certain. CDR1 SGHDT and CDR2 YYEEEE come from the germline V gene. This CDR3 contains 17 residues. V lost 2 bases, J lost 0 bases, and 16 bases lay in between.

The chain joins TRBV24-1 to TRBJ2-1, with D possibly TRBD2 on 7 matching bases. Germline CDR1 reads KGHDR; CDR2 reads SFDVKD. The CDR3 totals 18 residues. V was clipped by 1 base and J by 0 bases, with 15 bases between them. The CDR3 spells CATSDFVRGQSSYNEQFF. The CDR3 bases are TGTGCCACCAGTGATTTTGTGCGGGGGCAGAGCTCCTACAATGAGCAGTTCTTC.